The clone carrying this T cell receptor (beta chain) was detected once. The CDR3 totals 11 residues. The ends lost 10 bases at V and 5 bases at J; junction bases unmatched: 5. CDR1 is MDHEN and CDR2 is SYDVKM in the germline V gene. The entry originates in a study of read filtering for tumor transcriptome and immune sequencing. Study summary: DNase treatment preceded whole-transcriptome library preparation.

Molecular barcoded adaptors covering alpha/delta and beta/gamma chains were used on about 390 ng RNA. TCRdb passed the reads through MiXCR, listing each CDR3 protein once. This sample yields some 22,000 distinct CDR3 sequences, of which approximately 14% are seen a single time; 60% to 80% belongs to the top ten. The chain combines TRBV28 with TRBJ2-7, with 7 nucleotides matching TRBD2. The sequencing input was a population of CD138-negative cells sorted from bone marrow. The clonotype was recovered from a donor older than 35 with multiple myeloma. This chain's CDR3 is CATRLANEQYF. The CDR3 DNA sequence: TGTGCCACCAGACTAGCAAACGAGCAGTACTTC.